This T cell receptor beta chain is drawn from a study of post-analysis software for immune sequencing data. This clonotype came up many times. Its target is unknown. The germline gene is not matched at one end of the junction; a read error may be the cause. cDNA libraries of TCR beta carried unique molecular identifiers. T cells numbering 1 to 10 million gave rise to about 490,000 cDNA molecules. TCRdb independently ran MiXCR on the PCR reads; one entry per CDR3 protein. The data hold about 770,000 distinct CDR3 sequences, with around 42% observed a single time. Whole-study findings and limits: Compared with controls, patients showed significantly lower normalized Chao1 diversity.

Input material: blood. This receptor was identified in a girl aged 10-17 years with multiple sclerosis.

CDR3 residues: CASSLGAVTQYF. The CDR3, as DNA: TGCGCCAGCAGCTTGGGAGCGGTGACCCAGTACTTC. This sequence joins TRBV7-2 and TRBJ2-5, with D possibly being TRBD2 (5 bases). Germline CDR1 and CDR2: SGHTA and FQGNSA. The CDR3 extends over 12 amino acids.